The 27 T cell receptor beta chains listed next were all sequenced from one sample in a study of shared clonotypes between healthy human individuals. Only in-frame clones appear in the TCRdb table, and some are missing; sequencing was by immunoSEQ multiplex PCR. The sample has under 600,000 clones, more than 95% seen once. The sample consisted of naive CD4+ T cells sorted from blood. Described subset: CD45RA+ positively selected. The receptor set was obtained from a woman in her twenties or thirties in good health.

This sequence joins TRBV4-1 and TRBJ1-1; D might be TRBD1 (6 bases). The germline V gene encodes CDR1 MGHRA and CDR2 YSYEKL. The V end lost 4 bases, the J end lost 3 bases, and 15 bases lay between the germline ends. There are 15 residues in the CDR3. As DNA, the CDR3 is TGCGCCAGCAGCCGGGGGCAGGGTCTCGACACTGAAGCTTTCTTT. Protein sequence: CASSRGQGLDTEAFF.

The gene calls are TRBV7-9 and TRBJ1-3; TRBD1 might be the D (6 bases). The CDR3 totals 14 residues. V lost 4 bases to trimming and J lost 1 base, with 8 bases between them. Germline lookup yields CDR1 SEHNR and CDR2 FQNEAQ (reference sequence). In DNA form, the CDR3 reads TGTGCCAGCAGCTCAGGGGTATCTGGAAACACCATATATTTT. It encodes CASSSGVSGNTIYF.

In the case of this clone: The sample has other DNA sequences that encode this CDR3 too. The chain is built from TRBV5-4 and TRBJ1-5; D perhaps matches TRBD1 (5 bases). CDR3 length: 14 amino acids. The germline gives CDR1 SGHNT, CDR2 YYREEE (reference sequence). V was cut by 0 bases and J by 1 base, with 5 bases left in between. The CDR3 loop reads CASSLDRSNQPQHF. DNA for the CDR3: TGTGCCAGCAGCTTGGACAGGAGCAATCAGCCCCAGCATTTT. The whole variable domain, filled in from reference TRBV5-4 and TRBJ1-5, reads ETGVTQSPTHLIKTRGQQVTLRCSSQSGHNTVSWYQQALGQGPQFIFQYYREEENGRGNFPPRFSGLQFPNYSSELNVNALELDDSALYLCASSLDRSNQPQHFGDGTRLSIL.

The chain joins TRBV5-1 to TRBJ1-2; 9 nucleotides match TRBD1. The V and J ends lost 4 bases and 4 bases, in that order; junction bases with no gene match: 11. CDR3 length: 16 amino acids. The germline V gene has CDR1 SGHRS and CDR2 YFSETQ. This CDR3 is CASSDTNRDRAYGYTF. Here the CDR3 DNA reads TGCGCCAGCAGCGATACAAACCGGGACAGGGCCTATGGCTACACCTTC. Full variable domain (outside the CDR3, taken from reference TRBV5-1 and TRBJ1-2): KAGVTQTPRYLIKTRGQQVTLSCSPISGHRSVSWYQQTPGQGLQFLFEYFSETQRNKGNFPGRFSGRQFSNSRSEMNVSTLELGDSALYLCASSDTNRDRAYGYTFGSGTRLTVV.

V and J are TRBV5-8 and TRBJ2-1, with 8 bases matching TRBD2. J was trimmed by 1 base and V by 5 bases; bases with no gene match: 14. CDR3 size: 18 residues. The V gene's germline CDR1 is SGHTS and CDR2 YDEGEE. In nucleotides, the CDR3 is TGTGCCAGCAGTGGAGGGGTAAGCGGGAGTGGTTCCTACAATGAGCAGTTCTTC. Translated: CASSGGVSGSGSYNEQFF. The variable domain in full, completed from reference TRBV5-8 and TRBJ2-1, reads EAGVTQSPTHLIKTRGQQATLRCSPISGHTSVYWYQQALGLGLQFLLWYDEGEERNRGNFPPRFSGRQFPNYSSELNVNALELEDSALYLCASSGGVSGSGSYNEQFFGPGTRLTVL.

CDR3 sequence reads: CASSILPIRGSETQYF. CDR3 in DNA: TGTGCCAGTAGTATTCTCCCCATACGGGGATCCGAGACCCAGTACTTC. V gene TRBV19 combines with J gene TRBJ2-5, with a possible D match to TRBD2 (5 bases). V gave up 3 bases and J gave up 5 bases, with 19 bases separating them. The CDR3 loop spans 16 amino acids. Germline loops: CDR1 LNHDA, CDR2 SQIVND (reference sequence).

V gene TRBV7-6 combines with J gene TRBJ2-5, with 8 bases lining up with TRBD1. J was trimmed by 11 bases and V by 1 base; bases with no gene match: 12. This CDR3 spans 15 amino acids. Germline V gene sequence: CDR1 SGHVS, CDR2 FNYEAQ. The CDR3: CASSLEPEGQAGQYF. The CDR3, as DNA: TGTGCCAGCAGCTTAGAGCCCGAGGGACAGGCAGGGCAGTACTTC. Supplemented by reference TRBV7-6 and TRBJ2-5, the full variable domain reads GAGVSQSPRYKVTKRGQDVALRCDPISGHVSLYWYRQALGQGPEFLTYFNYEAQQDKSGLPNDRFSAERPEGSISTLTIQRTEQRDSAMYRCASSLEPEGQAGQYFGPGTRLLVL.

The chain links TRBV5-1 to TRBJ2-1, with 8 bases lining up with TRBD2. V trimming: 3 bases; J trimming: 8 bases; junction bases outside the gene matches: 7. CDR3 length equals 14 residues. Germline CDR1 is SGHRS and CDR2 is YFSETQ. In DNA form, the CDR3 reads TGCGCCAGCAGCTGGGGGAGCGGGGGCGATGAGCAGTTCTTC. Translated, it gives CASSWGSGGDEQFF.

CDR3 sequence reads: CASSGTEINTEAFF. Here the CDR3 DNA reads TGTGCCAGCTCCGGGACAGAAATTAACACTGAAGCTTTCTTT. The rearrangement links TRBV18 to TRBJ1-1; 7 nucleotides line up with TRBD1. J was trimmed by 2 bases and V by 6 bases; bases with no gene match: 6. The CDR3 sequence is 14 residues long. CDR1 is KGHSH and CDR2 is LQKENI in the germline V gene.

This sequence joins TRBV2 and TRBJ2-1; TRBD2 matches at 7 bases. The germline CDR1 and CDR2 sequences are SNHLY and FYNNEI. This CDR3 is built from 15 residues. J was trimmed by 5 bases and V by 3 bases; bases with no gene match: 7. CDR3 protein: CASSDELAVNNEQFF. CDR3 nucleotide sequence: TGTGCCAGCAGTGATGAGCTAGCGGTAAACAATGAGCAGTTCTTC.

This chain links TRBV5-4 with TRBJ2-1; 14 positions match TRBD2. From germline, CDR1 is SGHNT and CDR2 YYREEE (reference sequence). The CDR3 loop spans 16 amino acids. J lost 7 bases, V lost 4 bases, and 7 bases had no gene match. The CDR3 DNA sequence: TGTGCCAGCAGCCCCGCGGGACTAGCGGGAGATAATGAGCAGTTCTTC. Protein product: CASSPAGLAGDNEQFF.

For this clone: The same CDR3 is also encoded by other DNA sequences in this sample. The J gene is TRBJ2-1, the V gene TRBV5-1; D is perhaps TRBD1 (6 bases). The CDR3 extends over 14 amino acids. V lost 3 bases and J lost 2, with 9 bases in between. CDR1 is SGHRS, CDR2 YFSETQ, per germline. The CDR3 loop is CASSSDRTYNEQFF. CDR3 in DNA: TGCGCCAGCAGCTCGGACAGAACCTACAATGAGCAGTTCTTC.

In this sample, this clone turned up once. The chain combines TRBV4-1 with TRBJ2-3; the D is unclear. The germline V gene encodes CDR1 MGHRA and CDR2 YSYEKL. This CDR3 region has 15 residues. Trimming pared 1 base from V and 0 bases from J, leaving 8 bases between. The CDR3 here is CASSQVRASTDTQYF. The CDR3 nucleotides read TGCGCCAGCAGCCAAGTTAGGGCGAGCACAGATACGCAGTATTTT.

The V and J genes are TRBV9 and TRBJ2-7; perhaps TRBD2 as D (5 bases). This CDR3 has 14 residues. With 4 bases removed from V and 5 bases from J, the gap between germline ends came to 16 bases. The germline gives CDR1 SGDLS, CDR2 YYNGEE. CDR3 DNA sequence: TGTGCCAGCAGCCCCCGACGGGAAGGGAACGAGCAGTACTTC. Translating gives CASSPRREGNEQYF.

This chain uses TRBV4-2 with TRBJ1-5; no reliable D call. V was trimmed by 4 bases and J by 3 bases, leaving 22 bases between them. The CDR3 runs 18 residues. CDR1 and CDR2 from the germline V gene are LGHNA and YNFKEQ. As DNA, the CDR3 is TGTGCCAGCAGCCCCATCGGCAGAAGAGGGTCGGTCAATCAGCCCCAGCATTTT. Protein product: CASSPIGRRGSVNQPQHF.

The chain joins TRBV6-1 to TRBJ2-7; D call uncertain. Germline CDR1 and CDR2: MNHNS and SASEGT. The CDR3 runs to 15 residues. V gave up 2 bases and J gave up 2 bases, with 13 bases separating them. The CDR3 region is CASSERQLPPYEQYF. In nucleotides, the CDR3 is TGTGCCAGCAGTGAAAGGCAGTTACCCCCCTACGAGCAGTACTTC.

This rearrangement joins TRBV19 to TRBJ2-7; 11 bases map to TRBD2. Trimming cost V 5 bases and J 0 bases; bases outside gene matches: 6. This CDR3 has 16 residues. Germline V gene sequence: CDR1 LNHDA, CDR2 SQIVND (reference sequence). The CDR3 reads CASSRTSGSYSYEQYF. The DNA of the CDR3 is TGTGCCAGTAGTCGGACTAGCGGGTCCTACTCCTACGAGCAGTACTTC.

The CDR3 DNA reads as TGTGCCAGCAGCTTAAGACGGGGGACTAGCGGATACAATGAGCAGTTCTTC. Its translation is CASSLRRGTSGYNEQFF. The chain employs TRBV7-2 and TRBJ2-1; 11 positions match TRBD2. This CDR3 has 17 amino acids. Trimming at V came to 2 bases and at J to 4 bases, leaving 7 bases not matched to a gene. The germline V gene has CDR1 SGHTA and CDR2 FQGNSA.

The chain employs TRBV5-1 and TRBJ2-5, with a tentative D call TRBD1 (5 bases). CDR3 length: 15 residues. The germline V and J ends were trimmed by 5 bases and 0 bases, with 14 bases remaining between them. The germline gives CDR1 SGHRS, CDR2 YFSETQ. CDR3 sequence: CASRPAWGNQETQYF. The CDR3, as DNA: TGCGCCAGCAGACCGGCCTGGGGCAACCAAGAGACCCAGTACTTC.

Points on this clone: One end of the junction fails to match germline, which may point to a read error. V usage is TRBV27 and J usage is TRBJ1-5; 9 nucleotides match TRBD1. Looked up from germline, CDR1 is MNHEY and CDR2 is SMNVEV (reference sequence). This CDR3 region has 15 residues. The CDR3 region has the DNA TGTGCCAGCAGGTTATTGGGACAGGGAAGTCAGCCCCAGCATTTT. Translating it yields CASRLLGQGSQPQHF.

The chain carries TRBV19 and TRBJ1-2, with D maybe TRBD1 (5 bases). Trimming removed 5 bases from V and 2 bases from J, with 6 bases in between. This CDR3 comprises 12 residues. Germline CDR1 is LNHDA and CDR2 is SQIVND (reference sequence). CDR3 sequence (DNA): TGTGCCAGTAGTGACAGAAACTATGGCTACACCTTC. Residues: CASSDRNYGYTF.

This rearrangement joins TRBV2 to TRBJ2-5, with 14 bases matching TRBD2. This CDR3 comprises 19 residues. The germline V gene encodes CDR1 SNHLY and CDR2 FYNNEI. The V gene end was trimmed by 5 bases and the J gene end by 2 bases; junction bases not matched to a gene: 13. In DNA, the CDR3 is TGTGCCAGCAGTCGACCCGGGACTAGCGGGAGAAGGCGGCAAGAGACCCAGTACTTC. Its translation is CASSRPGTSGRRRQETQYF.

This chain connects TRBV27 to TRBJ1-2; no clear D gene. This CDR3 is built from 14 residues. Germline V gives CDR1 MNHEY, CDR2 SMNVEV (reference sequence). Trimming shortened V by 6 bases and J by 4 bases, and 15 bases separated the two germline ends. CDR3 DNA sequence: TGTGCCAGCAGCCAGACCCGCCAGAGCTATGGCTACACCTTC. Translation: CASSQTRQSYGYTF.

This clone appeared once. The V gene is TRBV7-8, the J gene TRBJ1-1, with D maybe TRBD1 (5 bases). This CDR3 has 14 residues. V gave up 5 bases and J gave up 1 base, with 11 bases separating them. Germline V gene data show CDR1 as SGHVS and CDR2 as FQNEAQ. The CDR3 spells CASSGDLGNTEAFF. The CDR3 DNA reads TGTGCCAGCAGCGGGGACCTGGGGAACACTGAAGCTTTCTTT.

V and J are TRBV5-1 and TRBJ2-1, with D unclear. Trimming shortened V by 0 bases and J by 2 bases, and 9 bases separated the two germline ends. Germline CDR1 and CDR2: SGHRS and YFSETQ. CDR3 size: 15 residues. CDR3 sequence (DNA): TGCGCCAGCAGCTTGGTTAAGGATGCCTACAATGAGCAGTTCTTC. Translated, it gives CASSLVKDAYNEQFF.

This chain links TRBV9 with TRBJ2-3; TRBD1 matches 9 bases. The J segment lost 7 bases and the V segment lost 2 bases, leaving 8 bases of the junction unmatched. This CDR3 has 15 residues. CDR1 and CDR2 from the germline V gene are SGDLS and YYNGEE. The CDR3 reads CASSVGQGLSYTQYF. In DNA, the CDR3 is TGTGCCAGCAGCGTGGGACAGGGCCTCAGTTATACGCAGTATTTT.

The gene calls are TRBV5-1 and TRBJ2-2; weak D call: TRBD1 (6 bases). V was trimmed by 0 bases and J by 7 bases, leaving 16 bases between them. The CDR3 loop spans 16 amino acids. CDR1 SGHRS and CDR2 YFSETQ come from the germline V gene. The DNA of the CDR3 is TGCGCCAGCAGCTTGGGGACAGCAGGGTACATCGGGGAGCTGTTTTTT. Protein sequence: CASSLGTAGYIGELFF.